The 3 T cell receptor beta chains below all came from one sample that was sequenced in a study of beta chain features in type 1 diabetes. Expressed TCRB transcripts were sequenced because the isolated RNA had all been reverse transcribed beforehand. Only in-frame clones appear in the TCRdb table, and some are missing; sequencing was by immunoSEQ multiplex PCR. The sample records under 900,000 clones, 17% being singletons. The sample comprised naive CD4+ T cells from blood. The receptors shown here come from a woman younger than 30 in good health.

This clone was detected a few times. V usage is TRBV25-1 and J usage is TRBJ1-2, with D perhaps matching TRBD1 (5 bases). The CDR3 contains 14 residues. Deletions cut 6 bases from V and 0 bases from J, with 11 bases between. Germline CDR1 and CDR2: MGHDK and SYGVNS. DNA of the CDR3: TGTGCCAGCAGCCCCCCAGGGACTAACTATGGCTACACCTTC. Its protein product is CASSPPGTNYGYTF.

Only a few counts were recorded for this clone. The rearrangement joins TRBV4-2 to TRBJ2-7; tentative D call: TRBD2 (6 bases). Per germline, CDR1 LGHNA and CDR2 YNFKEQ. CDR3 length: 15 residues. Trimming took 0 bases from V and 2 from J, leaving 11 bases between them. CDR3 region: CASSQEPAGPYEQYF. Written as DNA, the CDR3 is TGTGCCAGCAGCCAAGAACCAGCGGGCCCCTACGAGCAGTACTTC.

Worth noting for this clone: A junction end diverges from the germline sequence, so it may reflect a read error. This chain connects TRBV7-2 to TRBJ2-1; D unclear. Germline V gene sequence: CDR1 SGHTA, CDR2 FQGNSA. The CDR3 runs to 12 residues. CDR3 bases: TGTGCCAGCAGCTTAGAACTAAAGGTCCCGGTCTTC. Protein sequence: CASSLELKVPVF.